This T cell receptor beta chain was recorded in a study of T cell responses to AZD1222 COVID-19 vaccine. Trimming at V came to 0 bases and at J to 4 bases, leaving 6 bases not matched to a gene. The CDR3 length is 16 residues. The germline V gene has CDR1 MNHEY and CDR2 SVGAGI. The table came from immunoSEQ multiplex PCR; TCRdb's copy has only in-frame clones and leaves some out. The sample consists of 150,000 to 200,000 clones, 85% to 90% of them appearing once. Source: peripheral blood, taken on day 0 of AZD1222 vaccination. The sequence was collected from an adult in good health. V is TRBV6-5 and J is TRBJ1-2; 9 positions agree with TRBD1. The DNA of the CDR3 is TGTGCCAGCAGTTACTCGTCCGGGACAGGGTCCTATGGCTACACCTTC. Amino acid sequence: CASSYSSGTGSYGYTF.